The entry below describes one T cell receptor beta chain. The donors were all Caucasian adults (living in Nashville, Tennessee). With 0 bases removed from V and 3 bases from J, the gap between germline ends came to 18 bases. CDR3 size: 17 residues. The method was immunoSEQ multiplex PCR; TCRdb's version includes in-frame clones alone and lacks a portion of them. The sample includes more than 1,200,000 clones, approximately 98.5% seen only once; the top ten take 0.36%. This specimen belongs to a study of shared clonotypes between healthy human individuals. This chain joins TRBV23-1 and TRBJ2-7, with unresolved D. TRBV23-1 is classed as an ORF, of uncertain function. This sequence originates from a man younger than 45 in good health. Sequencing was carried out using naive CD4+ T cells sorted from blood. Subset indicated: CD45RA+ positively selected. The CDR3 DNA sequence: TGCGCCAGCAGTCAATCGCGAACAGACACCTACTTCTACGAGCAGTACTTC. The encoded protein is CASSQSRTDTYFYEQYF.